A selection of T cell receptor beta chains follows, all from one sample in a study of breast tumors, draining lymph nodes, adjacent tissues. TCRdb processed the multiplex PCR reads anew with MiXCR; each CDR3 protein has one entry. The sample has 20,000 to 30,000 distinct CDR3 sequences, roughly a quarter seen once. Sequencing was done on a sample of breast tumor tissue. The source of these receptors is a female donor with breast cancer. Some clones in this sample may be carry-over from other donors' samples. The conserved cysteine and the conserved F or W are not part of the CDR3 here.

10	TRBV30	TRBJ1-5	AWNEGVQPQH
14	TRBV18	TRBJ1-2	ASSVSGRDRTYGYT
13	TRBV3-1	TRBJ1-1	ASSQGLTPNTEAF
13	TRBV5-6	TRBJ2-3	ASSFGGASTDTQY
12	TRBV7-3	TRBJ2-7	ASSSNPGSTTQY
12	TRBV19	TRBJ1-2	ASSRTGSNYGYT
10	TRBV28	TRBJ2-7	ASSFEDYEQY
13	TRBV2	TRBJ2-7	ASSSEAVGSHEQY
13	TRBV27	TRBJ1-5	ASSPIGQGRQPQH
11	TRBV25-1	TRBJ2-7	ASSEDKAYEQY
18	TRBV12-5	TRBJ2-6	ASGLDHRRQGYSGANVLT
12	TRBV18	TRBJ2-7	ASSPDSSPYEQY
11	TRBV6-1	TRBJ2-1	ASSEVGETRQF
13	TRBV27	TRBJ2-1	ASSPPSGRAHEQF
14	TRBV20-1	TRBJ2-3	SADILLAGGTDTQY
11	TRBV5-6	TRBJ2-1	ASRPGLLNEQF
12	TRBV4-1	TRBJ1-5	ASSQGTAFWPQH
10	TRBV25-1	TRBJ2-5	ASRLAGQPQY
14	TRBV7-9	TRBJ1-4	ASSLGARRGNEKLF
15	TRBV12-3/TRBV12-4	TRBJ2-2	ASSFVVFEENTGELF
12	TRBV2	TRBJ1-5	ASSAGRKNQPQH
11	TRBV2	TRBJ1-2	ASSESTGHGYT
13	TRBV5-1	TRBJ2-3	ASTGGLAGSDTQY
12	TRBV3-1	TRBJ1-2	ASSQGSGSRVYT